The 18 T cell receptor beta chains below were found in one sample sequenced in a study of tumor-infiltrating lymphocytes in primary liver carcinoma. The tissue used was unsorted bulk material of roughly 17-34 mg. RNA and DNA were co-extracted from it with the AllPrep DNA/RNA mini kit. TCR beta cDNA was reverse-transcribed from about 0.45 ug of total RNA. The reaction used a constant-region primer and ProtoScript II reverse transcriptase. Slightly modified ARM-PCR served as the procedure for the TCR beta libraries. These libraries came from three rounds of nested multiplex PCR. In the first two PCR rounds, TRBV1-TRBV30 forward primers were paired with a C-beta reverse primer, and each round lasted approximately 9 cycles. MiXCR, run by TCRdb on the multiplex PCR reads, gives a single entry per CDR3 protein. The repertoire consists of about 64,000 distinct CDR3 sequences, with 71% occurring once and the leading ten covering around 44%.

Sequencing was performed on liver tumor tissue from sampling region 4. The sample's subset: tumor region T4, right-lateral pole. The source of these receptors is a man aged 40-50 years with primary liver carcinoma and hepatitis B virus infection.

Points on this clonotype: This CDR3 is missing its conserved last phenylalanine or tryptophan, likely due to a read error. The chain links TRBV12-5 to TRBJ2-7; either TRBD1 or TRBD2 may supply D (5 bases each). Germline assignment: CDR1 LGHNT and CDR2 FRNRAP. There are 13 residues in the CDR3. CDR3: CASEGTGSYKQYL. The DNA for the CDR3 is TGTGCCAGTGAGGGGACCGGTTCCTACAAGCAGTACCTC.

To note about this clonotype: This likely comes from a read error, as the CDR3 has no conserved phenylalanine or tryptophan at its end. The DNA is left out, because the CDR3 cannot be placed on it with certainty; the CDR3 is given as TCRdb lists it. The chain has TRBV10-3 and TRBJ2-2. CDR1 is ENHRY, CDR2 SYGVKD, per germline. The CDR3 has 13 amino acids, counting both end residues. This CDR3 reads CAISEDGTGELFP.

CDR3 sequence reads: CASSLPQDNDFGYTF. DNA for the CDR3: TGTGCCAGCAGCTTACCTCAGGATAACGACTTTGGCTACACCTTC. The chain carries TRBV11-1 and TRBJ1-2; D remains unclear. CDR3 length equals 15 residues. The V end lost 2 bases, the J end lost 7 bases, and 17 bases lay between the germline ends. Germline CDR1 reads SGHAT; CDR2 reads FQDESV (reference sequence). Looking up the rest from reference TRBV11-1 and TRBJ1-2 gives the full variable domain: EAEVAQSPRYKITEKSQAVAFWCDPISGHATLYWYRQILGQGPELLVQFQDESVVDDSQLPKDRFSAERLKGVDSTLKIQPAELGDSAMYLCASSLPQDNDFGYTFGSGTRLTVV.

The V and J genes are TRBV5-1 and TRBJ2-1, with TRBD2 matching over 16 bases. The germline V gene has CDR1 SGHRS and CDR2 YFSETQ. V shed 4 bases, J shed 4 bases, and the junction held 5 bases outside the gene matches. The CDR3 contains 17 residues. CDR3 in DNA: TGCGCCAGCAGCCCGGGGACTAGCGGGAGGGAGTACAATGAGCAGTTCTTC. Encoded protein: CASSPGTSGREYNEQFF.

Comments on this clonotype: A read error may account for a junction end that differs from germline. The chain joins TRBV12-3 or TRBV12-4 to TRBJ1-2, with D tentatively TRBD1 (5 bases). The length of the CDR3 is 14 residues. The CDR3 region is CANSFRGSAYGYTF. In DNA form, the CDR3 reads TGTGCCAACAGTTTTAGGGGTTCAGCCTATGGCTACACGTTC.

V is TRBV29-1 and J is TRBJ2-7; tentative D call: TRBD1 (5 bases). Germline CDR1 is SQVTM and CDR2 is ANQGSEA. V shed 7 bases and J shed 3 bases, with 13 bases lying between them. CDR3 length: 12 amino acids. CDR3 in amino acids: CSALGQIYEQYF. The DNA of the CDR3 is TGCAGCGCCCTAGGACAAATCTACGAGCAGTACTTC.

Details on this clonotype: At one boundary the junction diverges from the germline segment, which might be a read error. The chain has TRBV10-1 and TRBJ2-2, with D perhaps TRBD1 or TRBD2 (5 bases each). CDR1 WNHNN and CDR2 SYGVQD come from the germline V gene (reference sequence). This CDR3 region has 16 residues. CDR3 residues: CASSERTGTPAGEPFF. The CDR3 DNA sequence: TGCGCCAGCAGTGAGCGGACGGGGACGCCGGCCGGGGAGCCGTTTTTT.

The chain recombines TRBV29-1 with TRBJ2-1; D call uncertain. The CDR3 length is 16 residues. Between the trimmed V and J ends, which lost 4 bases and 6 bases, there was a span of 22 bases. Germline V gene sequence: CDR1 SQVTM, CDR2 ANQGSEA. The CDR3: CSVVLVAIPPFNEQFF. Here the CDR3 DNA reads TGCAGCGTTGTCTTAGTAGCCATACCCCCCTTCAATGAGCAGTTCTTC.

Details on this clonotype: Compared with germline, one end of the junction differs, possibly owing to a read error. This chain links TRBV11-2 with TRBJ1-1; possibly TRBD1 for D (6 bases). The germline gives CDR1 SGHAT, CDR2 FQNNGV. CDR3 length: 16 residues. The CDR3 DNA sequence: TGTGCCAGCAGCCGAGGTAGTGCAGGGGTCTTCACTGAAGCATCCTTT. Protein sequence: CASSRGSAGVFTEASF.

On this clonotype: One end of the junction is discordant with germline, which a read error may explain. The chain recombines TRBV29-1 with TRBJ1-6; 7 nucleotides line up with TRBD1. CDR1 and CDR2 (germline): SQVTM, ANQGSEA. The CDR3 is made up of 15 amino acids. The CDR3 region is CHVPRVGQEDSHLHF. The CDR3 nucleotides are TGCCACGTCCCCCGGGTTGGACAGGAGGACTCACACCTCCACTTT.

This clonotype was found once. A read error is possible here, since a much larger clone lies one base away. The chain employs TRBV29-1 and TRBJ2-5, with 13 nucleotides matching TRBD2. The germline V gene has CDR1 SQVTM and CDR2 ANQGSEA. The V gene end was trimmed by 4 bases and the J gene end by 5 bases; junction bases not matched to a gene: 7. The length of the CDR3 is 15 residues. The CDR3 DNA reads TGCAGCGTTGGTTGGACTAGCGGGAGTAGGGAGACCCAGTACTTC. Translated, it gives CSVGWTSGSRETQYF. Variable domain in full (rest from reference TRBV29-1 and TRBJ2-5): SAVISQKPSRDICQRGTSLTIQCQVDSQVTMMFWYRQQPGQSLTLIATANQGSEATYESGFVIDKFPISRPNLTFSTLTVSNMSPEDSSIYLCSVGWTSGSRETQYFGPGTRLLVL.

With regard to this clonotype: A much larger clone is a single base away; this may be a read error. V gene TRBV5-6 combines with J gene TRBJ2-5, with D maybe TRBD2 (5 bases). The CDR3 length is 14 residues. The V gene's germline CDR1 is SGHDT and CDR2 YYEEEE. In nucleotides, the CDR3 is TGTGACAGCAGCTTTTCGTGGTCTCCCTCCGGGGAGTACTTC. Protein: CDSSFSWSPSGEYF.

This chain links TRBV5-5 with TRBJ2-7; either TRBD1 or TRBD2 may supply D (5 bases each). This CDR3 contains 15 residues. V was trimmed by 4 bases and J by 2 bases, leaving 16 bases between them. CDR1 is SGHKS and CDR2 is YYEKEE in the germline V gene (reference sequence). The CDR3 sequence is CASSPLGRAAYEQYF. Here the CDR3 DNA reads TGTGCCAGCAGCCCACTGGGACGAGCCGCCTACGAGCAGTACTTC.

CDR3 region: CASSLGSGDEQFF. As DNA, the CDR3 is TGTGCCAGCAGCTTAGGCTCCGGAGATGAGCAGTTCTTC. The chain is built from TRBV7-9 and TRBJ2-1; unclear D gene. The CDR3 has 13 amino acids. Trimming shortened V by 1 base and J by 8 bases, and 9 bases separated the two germline ends. The V gene's germline CDR1 is SEHNR and CDR2 FQNEAQ (reference sequence).

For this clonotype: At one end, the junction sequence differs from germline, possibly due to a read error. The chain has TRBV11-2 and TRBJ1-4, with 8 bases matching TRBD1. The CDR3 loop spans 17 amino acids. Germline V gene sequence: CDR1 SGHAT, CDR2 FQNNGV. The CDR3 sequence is CASSLGRTGSSNEKLFF. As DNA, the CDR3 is TGTGCCAGCAGCCTAGGACGGACAGGGAGCAGTAATGAAAAGCTGTTTTTT.

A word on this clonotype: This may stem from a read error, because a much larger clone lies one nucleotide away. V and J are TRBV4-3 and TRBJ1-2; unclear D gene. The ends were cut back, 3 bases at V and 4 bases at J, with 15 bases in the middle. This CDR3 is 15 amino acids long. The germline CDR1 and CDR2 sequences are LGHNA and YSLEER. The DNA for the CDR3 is TGCGCCAGCAGCCAGAGTCCCGGGGAATCCTATGGCTACACCTTC. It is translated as CASSQSPGESYGYTF.

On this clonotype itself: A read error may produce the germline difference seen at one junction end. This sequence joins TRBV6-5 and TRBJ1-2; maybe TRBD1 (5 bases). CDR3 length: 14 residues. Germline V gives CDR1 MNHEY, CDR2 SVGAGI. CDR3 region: CASCYSEGNYGYTF. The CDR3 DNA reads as TGTGCCAGCTGTTACTCGGAGGGGAACTATGGCTACACCTTC.

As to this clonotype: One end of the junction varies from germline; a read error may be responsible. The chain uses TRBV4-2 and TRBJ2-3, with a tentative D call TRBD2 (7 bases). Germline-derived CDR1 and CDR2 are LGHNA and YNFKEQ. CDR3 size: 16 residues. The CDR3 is CASSQEGGGYTDTRYF. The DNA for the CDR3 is TGTGCCAGCAGCCAGGAAGGGGGGGGGTACACAGATACGCGGTATTTT.